The rows below give T cell receptor beta chains drawn from one sample of a study of cytomegalovirus exposure and HLA in healthy donors. Method: immunoSEQ multiplex PCR; TCRdb's copy keeps in-frame clones and lacks some. The table records just over 150,000 clones, nearly 80% of them present only once. The sample consisted of PBMCs. Source of these receptors: a woman in her 50s in good health and CMV-seropositive. Each CDR3 is given with its conserved first and last residue. The D gene is left open where the match is weak. A clone size is listed for some rows: how often the clone was seen (once, few, many), or a class if it is expanded.

CDR3nt: TGTGCCAGCATCTCCAAACCGGGTTCACCCCTCCACTTT
CDR3aa: CASISKPGSPLHF
len: 13
d_gene: -
abundance: -
j_gene: TRBJ1-6
v_gene: TRBV28

CDR3nt: TGTGCCAGCAGCTCCATGACATCAGGGGCGCCCCAGCATTTT
CDR3aa: CASSSMTSGAPQHF
len: 14
d_gene: -
abundance: -
j_gene: TRBJ1-5
v_gene: TRBV5-4

CDR3nt: TGTGCCAGCAGCGACAGTGGGGGGGGCTTTAGGTACGAGCAGTACTTC
CDR3aa: CASSDSGGGFRYEQYF
len: 16
d_gene: -
abundance: -
j_gene: TRBJ2-7
v_gene: TRBV7-9

CDR3nt: TGTGCCAGCAGTGAAAGGTGGGGCAGGGAATATGGCTACACCTTC
CDR3aa: CASSERWGREYGYTF
len: 15
d_gene: -
abundance: -
j_gene: TRBJ1-2
v_gene: TRBV25-1

CDR3nt: TGTGCCAGTAGTGTCGGACAGTTTTATAATTCACCCCTCCACTTT
CDR3aa: CASSVGQFYNSPLHF
len: 15
d_gene: -
abundance: -
j_gene: TRBJ1-6
v_gene: TRBV19

CDR3nt: TGTGCCAGCAGCTTATATGGAGGGGTGGATGGCTACACCTTC
CDR3aa: CASSLYGGVDGYTF
len: 14
d_gene: -
abundance: -
j_gene: TRBJ1-2
v_gene: TRBV7-9

CDR3nt: TGTGCCAGTTCCAGACAGGCCCCGAACGAGCAGTACTTC
CDR3aa: CASSRQAPNEQYF
len: 13
d_gene: -
abundance: -
j_gene: TRBJ2-7
v_gene: TRBV19

CDR3nt: TGTGCCAGCAGGGGAACAGGGAGCACCATATATTTT
CDR3aa: CASRGTGSTIYF
len: 12
d_gene: -
abundance: -
j_gene: TRBJ1-3
v_gene: TRBV2

CDR3nt: TGTGCCAGCAGTTACACCAAACGAGGTGGCACAGCTTTCTTT
CDR3aa: CASSYTKRGGTAFF
len: 14
d_gene: -
abundance: few
j_gene: TRBJ1-1
v_gene: TRBV6-5

CDR3nt: TGTGCCAGCAGCATCACTAGCGGGGGGAGTAGTCTGTACAATGAGCAGTTCTTC
CDR3aa: CASSITSGGSSLYNEQFF
len: 18
d_gene: TRBD2
abundance: -
j_gene: TRBJ2-1
v_gene: TRBV7-9

CDR3nt: TGTGCCAGCAGCCGCCCTTTCAGGGGGCCGGTATCCGGAAACACCATATATTTT
CDR3aa: CASSRPFRGPVSGNTIYF
len: 18
d_gene: TRBD1
abundance: few
j_gene: TRBJ1-3
v_gene: TRBV14

CDR3nt: TGTGCCAGCAGCTTATCAGCGGCTCAAGAGACCCAGTACTTC
CDR3aa: CASSLSAAQETQYF
len: 14
d_gene: -
abundance: -
j_gene: TRBJ2-5
v_gene: TRBV7-2

CDR3nt: TGTGCCAGCAGCCTACAGGGGGCGGATAATTCACCCCTCCACTTT
CDR3aa: CASSLQGADNSPLHF
len: 15
d_gene: TRBD1
abundance: -
j_gene: TRBJ1-6
v_gene: TRBV2

CDR3nt: TGTGCCATCAGTGGGGGGCAACCCGGGGAGCTGTTTTTT
CDR3aa: CAISGGQPGELFF
len: 13
d_gene: -
abundance: -
j_gene: TRBJ2-2
v_gene: TRBV10-3

CDR3nt: TGTGCCAGCAGCCCTGGGACAGGGATCAATCAGCCCCAGCATTTT
CDR3aa: CASSPGTGINQPQHF
len: 15
d_gene: TRBD1
abundance: -
j_gene: TRBJ1-5
v_gene: TRBV28

CDR3nt: TGTGCCAGCAGTGGGGGGCGTTCCTACGAGCAGTACTTC
CDR3aa: CASSGGRSYEQYF
len: 13
d_gene: -
abundance: once
j_gene: TRBJ2-7
v_gene: TRBV2

CDR3nt: TGTGCCAGCTCACCAGTCGGAGGGTCTACCGGGGAGCTGTTTTTT
CDR3aa: CASSPVGGSTGELFF
len: 15
d_gene: -
abundance: -
j_gene: TRBJ2-2
v_gene: TRBV18

CDR3nt: TGTGCCAGCAGCGAGGGACAGCGGAACACTGAAGCTTTCTTT
CDR3aa: CASSEGQRNTEAFF
len: 14
d_gene: TRBD1
abundance: -
j_gene: TRBJ1-1
v_gene: TRBV5-6

CDR3nt: TGTGCCAGCAGTCGCTCGGAGGGCTCCTACGAGCAGTACTTC
CDR3aa: CASSRSEGSYEQYF
len: 14
d_gene: -
abundance: -
j_gene: TRBJ2-7
v_gene: TRBV6-6

CDR3nt: TGTGCCAGTAGTATACCTCGGCGGTTACACAATGAGCAGTTCTTC
CDR3aa: CASSIPRRLHNEQFF
len: 15
d_gene: -
abundance: -
j_gene: TRBJ2-1
v_gene: TRBV19

CDR3nt: TGCGCCAGCAGCTCTAGCGGGGGGGAAGATACGCAGTATTTT
CDR3aa: CASSSSGGEDTQYF
len: 14
d_gene: TRBD2
abundance: -
j_gene: TRBJ2-3
v_gene: TRBV5-1

CDR3nt: TGTGCCAGCAGCTTAGCAGGGACTAGCACAGATACGCAGTATTTT
CDR3aa: CASSLAGTSTDTQYF
len: 15
d_gene: -
abundance: -
j_gene: TRBJ2-3
v_gene: TRBV7-2

CDR3nt: TGTGCCAGTAGTCCAGGGCTTTACGAGACCCAGTACTTC
CDR3aa: CASSPGLYETQYF
len: 13
d_gene: -
abundance: -
j_gene: TRBJ2-5
v_gene: TRBV19

CDR3nt: TGTGCCAGCAGCATAGGTGCCATCGGGACCGGGGAGCTGTTTTTT
CDR3aa: CASSIGAIGTGELFF
len: 15
d_gene: -
abundance: -
j_gene: TRBJ2-2
v_gene: TRBV7-3

CDR3nt: TGTGCCAGCAGGAGGGAAAACATTCAGTACTTC
CDR3aa: CASRRENIQYF
len: 11
d_gene: -
abundance: -
j_gene: TRBJ2-4
v_gene: TRBV2

CDR3nt: TGTGCCAGCAGCTTAGGTCAGGGGTTCTCCTACGAGCAGTACTTC
CDR3aa: CASSLGQGFSYEQYF
len: 15
d_gene: -
abundance: -
j_gene: TRBJ2-7
v_gene: TRBV7-8

CDR3nt: TGTGCCAGCAAGTCGACAGTGGGGATTGGTGAGACCCAGTACTTC
CDR3aa: CASKSTVGIGETQYF
len: 15
d_gene: -
abundance: once
j_gene: TRBJ2-5
v_gene: TRBV5-4

CDR3nt: TGTGCCAGCAGTTTAGGACAGGGGGCCCAGCCCCAGCATTTT
CDR3aa: CASSLGQGAQPQHF
len: 14
d_gene: TRBD1
abundance: -
j_gene: TRBJ1-5
v_gene: TRBV28

CDR3nt: TGTGCCAGCAGGGGAGAAACCCTCGGCGAGCAGTACTTC
CDR3aa: CASRGETLGEQYF
len: 13
d_gene: -
abundance: -
j_gene: TRBJ2-7
v_gene: TRBV6-1

CDR3nt: TGTGCCAGCAGCCCGGGACTCCGGAACACTGAAGCTTTCTTT
CDR3aa: CASSPGLRNTEAFF
len: 14
d_gene: -
abundance: -
j_gene: TRBJ1-1
v_gene: TRBV2

CDR3nt: TGCAGCGTTGAGTTCCAGGGGTTCTCAGATACGCAGTATTTT
CDR3aa: CSVEFQGFSDTQYF
len: 14
d_gene: -
abundance: -
j_gene: TRBJ2-3
v_gene: TRBV29-1

CDR3nt: TGTGCCAGCAGCCAGCGGGAGGCCGGGGAGCTGTTTTTT
CDR3aa: CASSQREAGELFF
len: 13
d_gene: TRBD2
abundance: -
j_gene: TRBJ2-2
v_gene: TRBV6-5

CDR3nt: TGCGCCAGCAGCTTAGGACAGGGTAGGGAAAAACTGTTTTTT
CDR3aa: CASSLGQGREKLFF
len: 14
d_gene: TRBD1
abundance: -
j_gene: TRBJ1-4
v_gene: TRBV5-1

CDR3nt: TGTGCCAGCAGCTTCAGAGAGGGTGAAGCTTTCTTT
CDR3aa: CASSFREGEAFF
len: 12
d_gene: -
abundance: -
j_gene: TRBJ1-1
v_gene: TRBV7-9

CDR3nt: TGTGCCTGGAGTGTAAACTCGCGGGAAAAACTGTTTTTT
CDR3aa: CAWSVNSREKLFF
len: 13
d_gene: -
abundance: -
j_gene: TRBJ1-4
v_gene: TRBV30

CDR3nt: TGTGCCAGCAGTTACTCGTCCGCGGGGGGAAAAGCTTTCTTT
CDR3aa: CASSYSSAGGKAFF
len: 14
d_gene: -
abundance: -
j_gene: TRBJ1-1
v_gene: TRBV6-5

CDR3nt: TGTGCCAGCAACCCCGGGACAGGGCTATTCTCTGGGGCCAACGTCCTGACTTTC
CDR3aa: CASNPGTGLFSGANVLTF
len: 18
d_gene: TRBD1
abundance: -
j_gene: TRBJ2-6
v_gene: TRBV2

CDR3nt: TGTGCCAGCATCGATGGACAGGACCTATACTACGAGCAGTACTTC
CDR3aa: CASIDGQDLYYEQYF
len: 15
d_gene: TRBD1
abundance: -
j_gene: TRBJ2-7
v_gene: TRBV28

CDR3nt: TGTGCCAGCAGCTTAAGGGGCAGGGTGGGTCAGCCCCAGCATTTT
CDR3aa: CASSLRGRVGQPQHF
len: 15
d_gene: -
abundance: -
j_gene: TRBJ1-5
v_gene: TRBV7-2

CDR3nt: TGTGCCAGCAGCGTAGCGGGGGGATACACCGGGGAGCTGTTTTTT
CDR3aa: CASSVAGGYTGELFF
len: 15
d_gene: TRBD2
abundance: -
j_gene: TRBJ2-2
v_gene: TRBV9

CDR3nt: TGTGCCAGCAGCGTTCCAGGGTTCGGTGGCTACACCTTC
CDR3aa: CASSVPGFGGYTF
len: 13
d_gene: -
abundance: -
j_gene: TRBJ1-2
v_gene: TRBV9

CDR3nt: TGTGCCAGCAGCTCCGAGGGGGACAGGGGAGGAAAACTGTTTTTT
CDR3aa: CASSSEGDRGGKLFF
len: 15
d_gene: TRBD1
abundance: -
j_gene: TRBJ1-4
v_gene: TRBV7-8

CDR3nt: TGTGCCAGCAGCTTTCCCCAGCGGATGTTACAGTTTGGGACAGATACGCAGTATTTT
CDR3aa: CASSFPQRMLQFGTDTQYF
len: 19
d_gene: -
abundance: -
j_gene: TRBJ2-3
v_gene: TRBV7-2

CDR3nt: TGTGCCAGCAAGCGGCGGATTAATGAAAAACTGTTTTTT
CDR3aa: CASKRRINEKLFF
len: 13
d_gene: -
abundance: -
j_gene: TRBJ1-4
v_gene: TRBV28

CDR3nt: TGTGCCAGCAGTGACTTCCCAGGGGGCATTTCGAACACCGGGGAGCTGTTTTTT
CDR3aa: CASSDFPGGISNTGELFF
len: 18
d_gene: TRBD1
abundance: -
j_gene: TRBJ2-2
v_gene: TRBV6-1

CDR3nt: TGTGCCAGCAGGCCCGGACAGGTCGGAGGTGGCTACACCTTC
CDR3aa: CASRPGQVGGGYTF
len: 14
d_gene: TRBD1
abundance: -
j_gene: TRBJ1-2
v_gene: TRBV6-5

CDR3nt: TGCGCCAGCAGCTTGGCATCGGCTCAGGGTACGTACGAGCAGTACTTC
CDR3aa: CASSLASAQGTYEQYF
len: 16
d_gene: -
abundance: -
j_gene: TRBJ2-7
v_gene: TRBV5-1

CDR3nt: TGTGCCAGCAGCGTAGCCCCAGGGGCGGATGAAGCTTTCTTT
CDR3aa: CASSVAPGADEAFF
len: 14
d_gene: -
abundance: -
j_gene: TRBJ1-1
v_gene: TRBV9

CDR3nt: TGTGCCAGCAGCATGACAGGGGACGATACGCAGTATTTT
CDR3aa: CASSMTGDDTQYF
len: 13
d_gene: TRBD1
abundance: -
j_gene: TRBJ2-3
v_gene: TRBV7-9

CDR3nt: TGCGCCAGCAGCCTCTCGACCGGGGGCTACGAGCAGTACTTC
CDR3aa: CASSLSTGGYEQYF
len: 14
d_gene: -
abundance: -
j_gene: TRBJ2-7
v_gene: TRBV5-1

CDR3nt: TGTGCCAGCAGGAGCCAGGGGGACTCCACCGGGGAGCTGTTTTTT
CDR3aa: CASRSQGDSTGELFF
len: 15
d_gene: -
abundance: -
j_gene: TRBJ2-2
v_gene: TRBV6-1

CDR3nt: TGTGCCAGCACCCGTTATCAGTTAATGGCCGGGGAGCTGTTTTTT
CDR3aa: CASTRYQLMAGELFF
len: 15
d_gene: -
abundance: -
j_gene: TRBJ2-2
v_gene: TRBV7-9